Listed below are T cell receptor beta chains from one sample, sequenced in a study of T cells after yellow fever vaccination. TCRdb re-derived calls from the 5' RACE reads in MiXCR, one entry per CDR3 protein. Here the sample spans 500,000 to 650,000 distinct CDR3 sequences, about 15% being singletons. The sequences come from PBMCs, collected 5 to 6 days after the first yellow fever vaccination. The receptors originated from a man aged 18 to 29 who received the YFV17D yellow fever vaccine. CDR3s include the opening cysteine and the closing phenylalanine or tryptophan. The order of the fields is V gene, J gene, D gene, clone size, CDR3 protein, CDR3 DNA. D genes are given only for firm matches. Size is stated for part of the rows, as once, few or many counts, or as a class when the clone is expanded.

V gene: TRBV12-3/TRBV12-4
J gene: TRBJ2-1
D gene: TRBD1
clone size: many
CDR3 protein: CASSFRGLDNEQFF
CDR3 DNA: TGTGCCAGCAGTTTCAGGGGGCTCGACAATGAGCAGTTCTTC

V gene: TRBV3-1
J gene: TRBJ2-7
D gene: TRBD1
clone size: few
CDR3 protein: CASSNQGAQSEQYF
CDR3 DNA: TGTGCCAGCAGCAACCAGGGGGCGCAGAGCGAGCAGTACTTC

V gene: TRBV5-1
J gene: TRBJ2-5
D gene: NA
clone size: many
CDR3 protein: CASSLWGGKETQYF
CDR3 DNA: TGCGCCAGCAGCCTGTGGGGCGGAAAAGAGACCCAGTACTTC

V gene: TRBV14
J gene: TRBJ2-5
D gene: TRBD2
clone size: few
CDR3 protein: CASSQESLAGRYQETQYF
CDR3 DNA: TGTGCCAGCAGCCAAGAAAGCCTAGCGGGGCGCTACCAAGAGACCCAGTACTTC

V gene: TRBV29-1
J gene: TRBJ2-2
D gene: TRBD2
clone size: NA
CDR3 protein: CSVSSGGAITGELFF
CDR3 DNA: TGCAGCGTTTCTAGCGGGGGGGCTATCACCGGGGAGCTGTTTTTT

V gene: TRBV6-6
J gene: TRBJ1-4
D gene: NA
clone size: NA
CDR3 protein: CASTNDPGGKLFF
CDR3 DNA: TGTGCCAGCACTAACGACCCTGGGGGAAAACTGTTTTTT

V gene: TRBV20-1
J gene: TRBJ2-3
D gene: TRBD1
clone size: NA
CDR3 protein: CSADRDRVTDTQYF
CDR3 DNA: TGCAGTGCGGACCGGGACAGGGTCACAGATACGCAGTATTTT

V gene: TRBV20-1
J gene: TRBJ2-1
D gene: NA
clone size: NA
CDR3 protein: CSAGDRPYNEQFF
CDR3 DNA: TGCAGTGCGGGGGACCGTCCCTACAATGAGCAGTTCTTC

V gene: TRBV23-1
J gene: TRBJ2-5
D gene: NA
clone size: NA
CDR3 protein: CASSQKQRPAETQYF
CDR3 DNA: TGCGCCAGCAGTCAGAAGCAGCGCCCAGCAGAGACCCAGTACTTC

V gene: TRBV6-5
J gene: TRBJ1-6
D gene: NA
clone size: NA
CDR3 protein: CASSYPEGHRGQGSPLHF
CDR3 DNA: TGTGCCAGCAGTTACCCCGAGGGACACCGGGGGCAAGGGTCACCCCTCCACTTT

V gene: TRBV10-2
J gene: TRBJ1-5
D gene: NA
clone size: few
CDR3 protein: CASSETQDHQPQHF
CDR3 DNA: TGCGCCAGCAGTGAGACGCAGGACCATCAGCCCCAGCATTTT

V gene: TRBV4-1
J gene: TRBJ1-2
D gene: NA
clone size: NA
CDR3 protein: CASSQEGGNYGYTF
CDR3 DNA: TGCGCCAGCAGCCAAGAGGGAGGTAACTATGGCTACACCTTC

V gene: TRBV24-1
J gene: TRBJ2-2
D gene: NA
clone size: NA
CDR3 protein: CATSDRGAARSNTGELFF
CDR3 DNA: TGTGCCACCAGTGACCGAGGGGCAGCCCGATCGAACACCGGGGAGCTGTTTTTT

V gene: TRBV12-3/TRBV12-4
J gene: TRBJ2-2
D gene: NA
clone size: NA
CDR3 protein: CASSPPWGKANTGELFF
CDR3 DNA: TGTGCCAGCAGTCCTCCTTGGGGGAAGGCGAACACCGGGGAGCTGTTTTTT

V gene: TRBV20-1
J gene: TRBJ2-1
D gene: NA
clone size: few
CDR3 protein: CSAEETYNEQFF
CDR3 DNA: TGCAGCGCCGAGGAGACCTACAATGAGCAGTTCTTC

V gene: TRBV4-1
J gene: TRBJ2-1
D gene: TRBD2
clone size: NA
CDR3 protein: CASSQGSGGASYEQFF
CDR3 DNA: TGCGCCAGCAGCCAAGGGAGCGGGGGGGCCTCGTATGAGCAGTTCTTC

V gene: TRBV7-2
J gene: TRBJ1-5
D gene: NA
clone size: few
CDR3 protein: CASSFWGSINQPQHF
CDR3 DNA: TGTGCCAGCAGCTTTTGGGGGTCCATCAATCAGCCCCAGCATTTT

V gene: TRBV12-3/TRBV12-4
J gene: TRBJ1-2
D gene: TRBD1
clone size: NA
CDR3 protein: CASSSGRGTGDYGYTF
CDR3 DNA: TGTGCCAGCAGTTCCGGAAGAGGGACAGGGGACTATGGCTACACCTTC